This TCR beta chain was recovered during a study of T cells in Graves' hyperthyroidism and ophthalmopathy. Remarks on this clonotype: As yet, its antigen is unknown.

On the basis of clinical symptoms, serum thyroxine and TRAb, thyroid ultrasound and orbital computed tomography, diagnoses were made. Fresh peripheral blood, roughly 9.6 ml, was the source of the PBMCs. This CDR3 has 16 amino acids. Per the germline V gene, CDR1 is SGDLS and CDR2 is YYNGEE. Losses at the gene ends were 3 bases for V and 4 bases for J; bases not matched to a gene: 11. RNA transcripts gave rise to amplified TCR beta CDR3 regions. An initial round of RT-PCR targeting the TCR CDR3 relied on the HTBI primer set. TCRdb itself ran the multiplex PCR reads through MiXCR, one entry per CDR3 protein. Here the sample spans some 370,000 distinct CDR3 sequences, over 13% being singletons. Study-level results: Blood held most thyroid clonotypes expanded above 0.001 frequency.

Input material: blood. The rearrangement joins TRBV9 to TRBJ2-5, with 8 bases that match TRBD2. The TCR originated in a man between 45 and 60 years old with Graves' ophthalmopathy. The CDR3 loop is CASSEGSGGPAETQYF. As DNA, the CDR3 is TGTGCCAGCAGCGAGGGTTCGGGAGGGCCGGCAGAGACCCAGTACTTC.